The 20 T cell receptor beta chains reported below all come from one sample, sequenced in a study of shared clonotypes between healthy human individuals (TCRdb year 2020). Library preparation was by the immunoSEQ multiplex PCR assay. Not all clones reach the TCRdb copy of this immuneACCESS table, which keeps in-frame sequences only. Checked studies attribute under half of the gap to unresolved V genes and leave the rest unexplained. The sample has about 460,000 clones on record, roughly four fifths of them singletons. The top ten clonotypes cover around 12% of the sample. The sample was PBMCs. These receptors were obtained from a woman in her thirties or forties in good health. Some clones in this sample may be carry-over from other donors' samples.

The genes are TRBV19 and TRBJ2-7; 7 nucleotides line up with TRBD1. The V segment lost 4 bases and the J segment 5 bases; nucleotides outside the gene matches: 8. Germline V lookup: CDR1 LNHDA, CDR2 SQIVND (reference sequence). This CDR3 comprises 14 residues. The CDR3 is CASSTDRDSDEQYF. The CDR3 DNA reads as TGTGCCAGTAGTACCGACCGGGACAGCGACGAGCAGTACTTC.

The chain links TRBV4-3 to TRBJ2-1, with unresolved D. Trimming pared 0 bases from V and 4 bases from J, leaving 4 bases between. This CDR3 has 13 residues. Germline assignment: CDR1 LGHNA and CDR2 YSLEER. CDR3 protein: CASSQESYNEQFF. Written as DNA, the CDR3 is TGCGCCAGCAGCCAAGAAAGTTACAATGAGCAGTTCTTC.

J is TRBJ2-7 and V is TRBV15; 15 bases align to TRBD2. V was pared by 1 base and J by 2 bases, with 0 bases of the junction left unmatched. This CDR3 spans 16 amino acids. Germline loops: CDR1 LNHNV, CDR2 YYDKDF (reference sequence). The CDR3 sequence is CATSRGTSGRAYEQYF. The CDR3 DNA reads TGTGCCACCAGCAGAGGGACTAGCGGGAGGGCCTACGAGCAGTACTTC.

There are many counts of this clone. Other DNA variants within this sample encode the same CDR3. The V gene is TRBV30, the J gene TRBJ2-1; 8 nucleotides line up with TRBD2. The CDR3 extends over 16 amino acids. Germline CDR1 and CDR2: GTSNPN and SVGIG (reference sequence). Trimming cost V 0 bases and J 4 bases; bases outside gene matches: 8. The CDR3 bases are TGTGCCTGGAGTGTACCTGGTACTAGCGGTTACAATGAGCAGTTCTTC. This codes for CAWSVPGTSGYNEQFF.

This clone came up a few times. V and J are TRBV5-4 and TRBJ2-3; no clear D gene. The CDR3 consists of 15 residues. The ends were cut back, 1 base at V and 4 bases at J, with 13 bases in the middle. CDR1 SGHNT and CDR2 YYREEE come from the germline V gene (reference sequence). The CDR3: CASSLSVGMADTQYF. The CDR3 nucleotides are TGTGCCAGCAGCTTGAGCGTGGGGATGGCAGATACGCAGTATTTT.

This clone was detected many times. The chain has TRBV5-1 and TRBJ2-1; 8 nucleotides match TRBD2. V shed 0 bases and J 0 bases; nucleotides not matched to a gene: 5. Germline V gene lookup returns CDR1 SGHRS and CDR2 YFSETQ. The CDR3 spans 17 residues. The CDR3 DNA sequence: TGCGCCAGCAGCTTGGCGGCGGGAGGCCTCTCCTACAATGAGCAGTTCTTC. It yields the protein CASSLAAGGLSYNEQFF. The whole variable domain, filled in from reference TRBV5-1 and TRBJ2-1, reads KAGVTQTPRYLIKTRGQQVTLSCSPISGHRSVSWYQQTPGQGLQFLFEYFSETQRNKGNFPGRFSGRQFSNSRSEMNVSTLELGDSALYLCASSLAAGGLSYNEQFFGPGTRLTVL.

The chain has TRBV6-5 and TRBJ2-1; possibly TRBD1 or TRBD2 for D (5 bases each). CDR1 is MNHEY, CDR2 SVGAGI, per germline. V dropped 4 bases and J dropped 5 bases, with 15 bases sitting between them. The CDR3 loop spans 15 amino acids. The CDR3 DNA reads TGTGCCAGCAGTTTTGGGGGACCGGCCAACAATGAGCAGTTCTTC. This sequence encodes CASSFGGPANNEQFF.

J is TRBJ2-5 and V is TRBV5-4; TRBD1 agrees at 8 bases. The CDR3 runs 13 residues. Germline-derived CDR1 and CDR2 are SGHNT and YYREEE (reference sequence). J was trimmed by 5 bases and V by 2 bases; bases with no gene match: 2. CDR3 sequence reads: CASSLYRGETQYF. The CDR3 coding sequence is TGTGCCAGCAGCTTATACAGGGGGGAGACCCAGTACTTC.

The CDR3 sequence: CARSPWFWSGSNQPQHF. The DNA for the CDR3 is TGTGCCAGAAGCCCCTGGTTTTGGAGTGGAAGCAATCAGCCCCAGCATTTT. The chain joins TRBV7-5 to TRBJ1-5. TRBV7-5 is reported as a pseudogene. The CDR3 spans 17 residues.

The genes are TRBV25-1 and TRBJ2-2; no definite D call. Germline loops: CDR1 MGHDK, CDR2 SYGVNS. Between the trimmed V and J ends, which lost 4 bases and 3 bases, there was a span of 9 bases. This CDR3 region has 14 residues. In nucleotides, the CDR3 is TGTGCCAGCAGTGCTCGCGCAGACACCGGGGAGCTGTTTTTT. Translated: CASSARADTGELFF. Together with reference TRBV25-1 and TRBJ2-2, the CDR3 gives the full variable domain: EADIYQTPRYLVIGTGKKITLECSQTMGHDKMYWYQQDPGMELHLIHYSYGVNSTEKGDLSSESTVSRIRTEHFPLTLESARPSHTSQYLCASSARADTGELFFGEGSRLTVL.

This clone showed up just once. The chain is built from TRBV4-1 and TRBJ2-1; 13 bases line up with TRBD2. Germline CDR1 reads MGHRA; CDR2 reads YSYEKL. This CDR3 comprises 16 residues. The V gene end was trimmed by 2 bases and the J gene end by 8 bases; junction bases not matched to a gene: 6. CDR3 sequence (DNA): TGCGCCAGCAGCCAACCTACTAGCGGGAGGGGCCATGAGCAGTTCTTC. This gives the protein CASSQPTSGRGHEQFF.

This clone was picked up one time. The gene calls are TRBV2 and TRBJ2-5; D ambiguous. With 6 bases removed from V and 7 bases from J, the gap between germline ends came to 21 bases. CDR1 is SNHLY, CDR2 FYNNEI, per germline. The CDR3 spans 15 residues. The CDR3 is CASSSEGPGPGTQYF. DNA for the CDR3: TGTGCCAGCAGCAGTGAAGGTCCAGGCCCGGGGACCCAGTACTTC. The full variable domain, rest sourced from reference TRBV2 and TRBJ2-5, is EPEVTQTPSHQVTQMGQEVILRCVPISNHLYFYWYRQILGQKVEFLVSFYNNEISEKSEIFDDQFSVERPDGSNFTLKIRSTKLEDSAMYFCASSSEGPGPGTQYFGPGTRLLVL.

For the CDR3, the DNA is TGTGCCAGCAGCTCTACTTGGGGGAGCGGTGAGCAGTTCTTC. It is translated as CASSSTWGSGEQFF. The J gene is TRBJ2-1, the V gene TRBV11-3; D may match TRBD1 or TRBD2 (5 bases each). The CDR3 has 14 amino acids. Germline V gene lookup returns CDR1 SGHNT and CDR2 YENEEA. V was clipped by 4 bases and J by 9 bases, with 16 bases between them.

This clone showed up just a few times. The genes are TRBV11-3 and TRBJ2-2; 7 nucleotides agree with TRBD2. CDR1 is SGHNT, CDR2 YENEEA, per germline. This CDR3 region has 16 residues. Unmatched junction bases numbered 4, after V lost 3 bases and J lost 0 bases. This CDR3 reads CASSFTGGTNTGELFF. In nucleotides, the CDR3 is TGTGCCAGCAGCTTTACGGGGGGAACGAACACCGGGGAGCTGTTTTTT.

The rearrangement uses TRBV29-1 and TRBJ2-1; no firm D call. Germline V gene data show CDR1 as SQVTM and CDR2 as ANQGSEA. The ends were cut back, 4 bases at V and 2 bases at J, with 6 bases in the middle. There are 12 residues in the CDR3. The chain's CDR3 is CSVARTYNEQFF. The CDR3 region has the DNA TGCAGCGTTGCTCGGACCTACAATGAGCAGTTCTTC.

This sequence joins TRBV29-1 and TRBJ2-7; TRBD1 agrees at 8 bases. The ends lost 7 bases at V and 6 bases at J; junction bases unmatched: 8. The germline V gene has CDR1 SQVTM and CDR2 ANQGSEA. The CDR3 extends over 12 amino acids. The CDR3 reads CSGGGQGLEQYF. The DNA for the CDR3 is TGCAGCGGTGGCGGACAGGGTCTCGAGCAGTACTTC.

This clone was seen only a few times. The chain is built from TRBV2 and TRBJ1-1; 7 nucleotides match TRBD1. In germline, CDR1 is SNHLY, CDR2 FYNNEI. The CDR3 has 11 amino acids. Unmatched junction bases numbered 6, after V lost 6 bases and J lost 11 bases. This CDR3 is CASSFAGGAFF. The CDR3 coding sequence is TGTGCCAGCAGCTTCGCAGGGGGGGCTTTCTTT.

J is TRBJ2-1 and V is TRBV29-1, with a tentative D call TRBD1 (6 bases). Germline V gives CDR1 SQVTM, CDR2 ANQGSEA. V dropped 4 bases and J dropped 3 bases, with 10 bases sitting between them. The CDR3 length is 13 residues. The DNA for the CDR3 is TGCAGCGTTGTTGAAGGGGGCTACAATGAGCAGTTCTTC. Amino acid sequence: CSVVEGGYNEQFF.

The chain links TRBV4-1 to TRBJ2-1, with 7 positions matching TRBD2. The ends lost 3 bases at V and 5 bases at J; junction bases unmatched: 25. The CDR3 length is 21 residues. Germline V lookup: CDR1 MGHRA, CDR2 YSYEKL. CDR3 coding DNA: TGCGCCAGCAGCCATATAACACGGGGGACTAACCGGGGATTCGACCACAATGAGCAGTTCTTC. Translated, it gives CASSHITRGTNRGFDHNEQFF.

Regarding this clone: The sample has other DNA sequences that encode this CDR3 too. The chain uses TRBV20-1 and TRBJ1-2; D not certain. Trimming left V 6 bases short and J 0 bases short, with 5 bases between. The CDR3 has 11 amino acids. From germline, CDR1 is DFQATT and CDR2 SNEGSKA (reference sequence). CDR3 amino acids: CSASPNYGYTF. CDR3 bases: TGCAGTGCGAGCCCTAACTATGGCTACACCTTC.